A single sample is the source of the 31 T cell receptor beta chains below, sequenced in a study of long-term antiretroviral therapy in people with HIV. Sequencing used immunoSEQ v3.0 at survey level. Generated by immunoSEQ multiplex PCR, the TCRdb table keeps only in-frame clones and is missing some. This table has tens of thousands of clones, almost 85% appearing once. Sample: unsorted PBMCs, taken 0.6 years after starting antiretroviral therapy. These receptors were obtained from a man aged 18 to 30 with HIV.

The chain employs TRBV7-9 and TRBJ1-4, with D perhaps TRBD1 (6 bases). The CDR3 has 14 residues. Germline V gene sequence: CDR1 SEHNR, CDR2 FQNEAQ (reference sequence). The V end was cut by 3 bases, the J end by 8 bases, with 13 bases between. The CDR3 DNA is TGTGCCAGCAGCTTTATACAGGGAAACGAAAAACTGTTTTTT. This gives the protein CASSFIQGNEKLFF.

The V call is TRBV10-2, the J call TRBJ2-7; 9 nucleotides match TRBD1. V gave up 7 bases and J gave up 6 bases; unmatched junction bases: 13. CDR1 and CDR2 (germline): WSHSY, SAAADI. The CDR3 sequence is 15 residues long. The CDR3 loop reads CASNRGGTGFSEQYF. The DNA of the CDR3 is TGCGCCAGCAATAGGGGAGGGACAGGGTTTTCCGAGCAGTACTTC.

V and J are TRBV28 and TRBJ2-1; no reliable D call. Between the trimmed V and J ends, which lost 2 bases and 5 bases, there was a span of 7 bases. The CDR3 totals 13 residues. Germline CDR1 and CDR2: MDHEN and SYDVKM. CDR3: CASSLQVDNEQFF. The DNA of the CDR3 is TGTGCCAGCAGTTTACAGGTAGACAATGAGCAGTTCTTC.

The CDR3 DNA is TGTGCCAGCAGCTTCGGGGGGGACGCTGAAGCTTTCTTT. Translating gives CASSFGGDAEAFF. The chain couples TRBV5-4 to TRBJ1-1; D possibly corresponds to TRBD1 (5 bases). The CDR3 runs 13 residues. Per the germline V gene, CDR1 is SGHNT and CDR2 is YYREEE (reference sequence). Trimming removed 2 bases from V and 6 bases from J, with 11 bases in between. Together with reference TRBV5-4 and TRBJ1-1, the CDR3 gives the full variable domain: ETGVTQSPTHLIKTRGQQVTLRCSSQSGHNTVSWYQQALGQGPQFIFQYYREEENGRGNFPPRFSGLQFPNYSSELNVNALELDDSALYLCASSFGGDAEAFFGQGTRLTVV.

The chain links TRBV9 to TRBJ2-3, with D possibly matching TRBD2 (6 bases). Germline assignment: CDR1 SGDLS and CDR2 YYNGEE. This CDR3 spans 15 amino acids. V was cut by 5 bases and J by 2 bases, with 15 bases left in between. CDR3 nucleotide sequence: TGTGCCAGCAGACGCCGGGACTCCAACACAGATACGCAGTATTTT. Its translation is CASRRRDSNTDTQYF.

The V gene is TRBV7-9, the J gene TRBJ2-7; unclear D gene. V was trimmed by 4 bases and J by 3 bases, leaving 19 bases between them. This CDR3 has 16 residues. From germline, CDR1 is SEHNR and CDR2 FQNEAQ (reference sequence). CDR3 residues: CASSSHVRSVRYEQYF. CDR3 bases: TGTGCCAGCAGCTCCCATGTGAGGTCGGTACGCTACGAGCAGTACTTC.

The genes are TRBV19 and TRBJ1-5; D is unclear. V lost 1 base and J lost 3, with 10 bases in between. The CDR3 length is 15 residues. Germline loops: CDR1 LNHDA, CDR2 SQIVND (reference sequence). For the CDR3, the DNA is TGTGCCAGTAGTATAGTTCGGGAGTCCAATCAGCCCCAGCATTTT. Its protein is CASSIVRESNQPQHF. The full variable domain, completed using reference TRBV19 and TRBJ1-5, is DGGITQSPKYLFRKEGQNVTLSCEQNLNHDAMYWYRQDPGQGLRLIYYSQIVNDFQKGDIAEGYSVSREKKESFPLTVTSAQKNPTAFYLCASSIVRESNQPQHFGDGTRLSIL.

The chain combines TRBV28 with TRBJ1-5; the D is unclear. The CDR3 is 13 residues long. V shed 6 bases and J shed 2 bases, with 8 bases lying between them. From germline, CDR1 is MDHEN and CDR2 SYDVKM. CDR3 sequence: CASRLYGNQPQHF. The CDR3 DNA follows: TGTGCCAGCAGGTTGTATGGCAATCAGCCCCAGCATTTT.

The chain links TRBV20-1 to TRBJ2-3; D unclear. The CDR3 extends over 11 amino acids. Deletions cut 6 bases from V and 0 bases from J, with 4 bases between. Germline lookup yields CDR1 DFQATT and CDR2 SNEGSKA (reference sequence). As DNA, the CDR3 is TGCAGTGCGGCCAGCACAGATACGCAGTATTTT. Encoded protein: CSAASTDTQYF.

This chain uses TRBV7-2 with TRBJ1-1; tentatively, D is TRBD1 (5 bases). The CDR3 has 15 residues. CDR1 SGHTA and CDR2 FQGNSA come from the germline V gene. V was pared by 5 bases and J by 0 bases, with 13 bases between. CDR3 sequence (DNA): TGTGCCAGCAGCCAGTTGACAGAGATGAACACTGAAGCTTTCTTT. Encoded protein: CASSQLTEMNTEAFF.

The chain combines TRBV9 with TRBJ2-1; D remains unclear. The V gene's germline CDR1 is SGDLS and CDR2 YYNGEE. Trimming took off 0 bases at V and 2 bases at J, with 9 bases between the two ends. The CDR3 contains 15 residues. The CDR3 reads CASSVGLGTYNEQFF. Here the CDR3 DNA reads TGTGCCAGCAGCGTAGGTCTCGGAACCTACAATGAGCAGTTCTTC.

The CDR3 sequence is CASSSWGAEAFF. CDR3 DNA: TGTGCCAGCAGTTCTTGGGGGGCTGAAGCTTTCTTT. V and J are TRBV28 and TRBJ1-1, with D possibly being TRBD1 (5 bases). The germline V gene has CDR1 MDHEN and CDR2 SYDVKM. Between the trimmed V and J ends, which lost 4 bases and 6 bases, there was a span of 9 bases. CDR3 length: 12 residues.

The gene calls are TRBV7-8 and TRBJ2-2; 11 positions match TRBD2. Germline CDR1 and CDR2: SGHVS and FQNEAQ. V was pared by 1 base and J by 4 bases, with 2 bases of the junction left unmatched. This CDR3 region has 16 residues. The CDR3 loop is CASSLVTSGSTGELFF. In nucleotides, the CDR3 is TGTGCCAGCAGCTTAGTTACTAGCGGGAGCACCGGGGAGCTGTTTTTT. The full variable domain, rest sourced from reference TRBV7-8 and TRBJ2-2, is GAGVSQSPRYKVAKRGQDVALRCDPISGHVSLFWYQQALGQGPEFLTYFQNEAQLDKSGLPSDRFFAERPEGSVSTLKIQRTQQEDSAVYLCASSLVTSGSTGELFFGEGSRLTVL.

This clone occurred a few times. The V call is TRBV6-1, the J call TRBJ1-2, with D perhaps TRBD1 (5 bases). The germline gives CDR1 MNHNS, CDR2 SASEGT. The germline V and J ends were trimmed by 7 bases and 2 bases, with 11 bases remaining between them. This CDR3 comprises 13 residues. The CDR3 DNA reads TGTGCCAGCAAGTCCTGGGGGAACTATGGCTACACCTTC. Translating it yields CASKSWGNYGYTF.

This clone was counted only a few times. V gene TRBV27 combines with J gene TRBJ1-5; D might be TRBD1 (6 bases). CDR1 and CDR2 (germline): MNHEY, SMNVEV (reference sequence). CDR3 size: 15 residues. Trimming took 1 base from V and 7 from J, leaving 14 bases between them. The CDR3 nucleotides are TGTGCCAGCAGTTTATTTGGGGGGCCGGCCCAGCCCCAGCATTTT. This sequence encodes CASSLFGGPAQPQHF.

This chain connects TRBV7-2 to TRBJ2-1; TRBD2 agrees at 7 bases. From germline, CDR1 is SGHTA and CDR2 FQGNSA. This CDR3 region has 17 residues. Germline trimming cut 1 base from V and 5 bases from J; bases unmatched to any gene: 11. CDR3 amino acids: CASSLDSLAERDNEQFF. CDR3 nucleotide sequence: TGTGCCAGCAGCTTAGATTCCCTAGCGGAGAGGGACAATGAGCAGTTCTTC.

This clone was observed a single time. This sequence joins TRBV7-9 and TRBJ2-3; D remains unclear. Trimming shortened V by 1 base and J by 0 bases, and 5 bases separated the two germline ends. CDR1 and CDR2 (germline): SEHNR, FQNEAQ (reference sequence). This CDR3 has 14 amino acids. CDR3 sequence reads: CASSLDFSTDTQYF. For the CDR3, the DNA is TGTGCCAGCAGCTTAGACTTCAGCACAGATACGCAGTATTTT.

This rearrangement joins TRBV28 to TRBJ2-5, with D possibly being TRBD1 (5 bases). Germline V lookup: CDR1 MDHEN, CDR2 SYDVKM. CDR3 length: 15 residues. V was pared by 2 bases and J by 4 bases, with 14 bases between. The CDR3 reads CASSLPGIFAETQYF. As DNA, the CDR3 is TGTGCCAGCAGTTTACCAGGGATTTTTGCAGAGACCCAGTACTTC.

This rearrangement joins TRBV4-1 to TRBJ1-3, with TRBD1 identical over 11 bases. Germline trimming cut 3 bases from V and 4 bases from J; bases unmatched to any gene: 2. CDR3 length: 15 amino acids. The germline gives CDR1 MGHRA, CDR2 YSYEKL. DNA of the CDR3: TGCGCCAGCAGCCAGGACAGGGGGCGAGGAAACACCATATATTTT. The encoded protein is CASSQDRGRGNTIYF.

The rearrangement uses TRBV28 and TRBJ1-2; D is perhaps TRBD1 (6 bases). Between the trimmed V and J ends, which lost 7 bases and 3 bases, there was a span of 9 bases. Germline V gene data show CDR1 as MDHEN and CDR2 as SYDVKM. The CDR3 runs to 12 residues. The CDR3 spells CASTYRDYGYTF. CDR3 coding DNA: TGTGCCAGCACCTACAGGGACTATGGCTACACCTTC.

The chain links TRBV5-1 to TRBJ2-6, with 9 positions matching TRBD2. Germline CDR1 is SGHRS and CDR2 is YFSETQ. J was trimmed by 1 base and V by 0 bases; bases with no gene match: 5. The CDR3 runs to 18 residues. CDR3 in amino acids: CASSLVAGGGSGANVLTF. The CDR3 DNA reads TGCGCCAGCAGCTTGGTCGCGGGAGGGGGATCTGGGGCCAACGTCCTGACTTTC.

The chain combines TRBV30 with TRBJ2-7; 7 nucleotides match TRBD2. Germline values: CDR1 GTSNPN, CDR2 SVGIG (reference sequence). The V segment lost 0 bases and the J segment 5 bases; nucleotides outside the gene matches: 16. This CDR3 has 17 amino acids. The CDR3 bases are TGTGCCTGGAGTGTAAAAGGGAGGGGAGGAAAGCACCACGAGCAGTACTTC. Translation gives CAWSVKGRGGKHHEQYF.

V and J are TRBV7-9 and TRBJ2-2; D could derive from TRBD1 or TRBD2 (5 bases each). Between the trimmed V and J ends, which lost 5 bases and 8 bases, there was a span of 21 bases. The CDR3 covers 16 residues. Germline V gene data show CDR1 as SEHNR and CDR2 as FQNEAQ (reference sequence). The CDR3 sequence: CASSRGATVWSGELFF. CDR3 coding DNA: TGTGCCAGCAGCCGAGGGGCCACAGTTTGGAGTGGGGAGCTGTTTTTT.

The V gene is TRBV10-2, the J gene TRBJ2-6; D possibly matches TRBD1 or TRBD2 (7 bases each). V lost 6 bases and J lost 0, with 15 bases in between. CDR1 is WSHSY and CDR2 is SAAADI in the germline V gene. CDR3 length: 17 residues. CDR3 in amino acids: CASRGGGQSSGANVLTF. The CDR3 region has the DNA TGCGCCAGCAGAGGGGGGGGACAGTCCTCTGGGGCCAACGTCCTGACTTTC.

This clone came up once. V usage is TRBV9 and J usage is TRBJ2-7, with a tentative D call TRBD1 (5 bases). This CDR3 is 13 amino acids long. Germline lookup yields CDR1 SGDLS and CDR2 YYNGEE. Trimming stripped 0 bases from V and 4 bases from J, with 8 bases between. The CDR3 region has the DNA TGTGCCAGCAGCGTAGCCGACAGTTACGAGCAGTACTTC. Encoded protein: CASSVADSYEQYF. Supplemented by reference TRBV9 and TRBJ2-7, the full variable domain reads DSGVTQTPKHLITATGQRVTLRCSPRSGDLSVYWYQQSLDQGLQFLIQYYNGEERAKGNILERFSAQQFPDLHSELNLSSLELGDSALYFCASSVADSYEQYFGPGTRLTVT.

This clone occurred once. The rearrangement uses TRBV2 and TRBJ1-2; D gene unclear. V gave up 6 bases and J gave up 3 bases, with 8 bases separating them. Germline V gives CDR1 SNHLY, CDR2 FYNNEI. The length of the CDR3 is 12 residues. DNA for the CDR3: TGTGCCAGCAGGAGTGGTCACTATGGCTACACCTTC. The encoded protein is CASRSGHYGYTF. Together with reference TRBV2 and TRBJ1-2, the CDR3 gives the full variable domain: EPEVTQTPSHQVTQMGQEVILRCVPISNHLYFYWYRQILGQKVEFLVSFYNNEISEKSEIFDDQFSVERPDGSNFTLKIRSTKLEDSAMYFCASRSGHYGYTFGSGTRLTVV.

The rearrangement joins TRBV29-1 to TRBJ2-3, with D perhaps TRBD2 (6 bases). The CDR3 length is 14 residues. In germline, CDR1 is SQVTM, CDR2 ANQGSEA. Trimming removed 5 bases at V and 5 bases at J, with 17 bases between. CDR3 sequence reads: CSVLAHNVRDTQYF. The CDR3, as DNA: TGCAGCGTTCTAGCGCATAACGTGAGAGATACGCAGTATTTT.

V and J are TRBV21-1 and TRBJ2-7; TRBD1, as called in the table, went unchecked against the DNA. TRBV21-1 is annotated as a pseudogene. The CDR3 is 13 residues long. The CDR3 here is CASSRWGAYEQYF. Here the CDR3 DNA reads TGTGCCAGCAGCCGGTGGGGCGCCTACGAGCAGTACTTC.

The chain links TRBV15 to TRBJ2-7, with 10 positions matching TRBD1. Germline lookup yields CDR1 LNHNV and CDR2 YYDKDF (reference sequence). The CDR3 is 15 amino acids. The V gene end was trimmed by 7 bases and the J gene end by 5 bases; junction bases not matched to a gene: 11. The CDR3 loop reads CATNGPDRGSNEQYF. As DNA, the CDR3 is TGTGCCACCAACGGGCCGGACAGGGGGTCGAACGAGCAGTACTTC.

This clone was counted between two and nine times. The genes are TRBV6-5 and TRBJ2-7; D may be TRBD1 (6 bases). Germline CDR1 and CDR2: MNHEY and SVGAGI. The ends were cut back, 6 bases at V and 2 bases at J, with 11 bases in the middle. CDR3 length equals 13 residues. The CDR3 coding sequence is TGTGCCAGCAGCCACAGGGCCACCTACGAGCAGTACTTC. Protein: CASSHRATYEQYF.

V and J are TRBV7-8 and TRBJ2-7, with a weak D call TRBD2 (5 bases). The V end lost 1 base, the J end lost 3 bases, and 13 bases lay between the germline ends. The CDR3 sequence is 15 residues long. Per germline, CDR1 SGHVS and CDR2 FQNEAQ. This CDR3 is CASSLGEGDFYEQYF. The CDR3 nucleotides read TGTGCCAGCAGCTTAGGAGAGGGAGATTTCTACGAGCAGTACTTC.